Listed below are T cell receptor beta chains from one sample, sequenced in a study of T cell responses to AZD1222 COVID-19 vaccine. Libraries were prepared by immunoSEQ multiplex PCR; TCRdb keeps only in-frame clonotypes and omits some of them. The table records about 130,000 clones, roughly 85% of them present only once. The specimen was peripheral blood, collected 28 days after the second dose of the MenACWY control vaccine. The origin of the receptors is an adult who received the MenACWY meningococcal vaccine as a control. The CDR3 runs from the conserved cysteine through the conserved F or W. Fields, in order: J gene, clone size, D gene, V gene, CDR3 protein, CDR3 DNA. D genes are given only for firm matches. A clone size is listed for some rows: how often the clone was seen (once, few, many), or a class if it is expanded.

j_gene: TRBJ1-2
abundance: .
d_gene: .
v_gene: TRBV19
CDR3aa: CASSPDLEGDGYTF
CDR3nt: TGTGCCAGTTCACCGGACCTGGAAGGCGATGGCTACACCTTC

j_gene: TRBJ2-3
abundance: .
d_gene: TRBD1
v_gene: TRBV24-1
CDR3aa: CATSDSQGAADTQYF
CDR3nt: TGTGCCACCAGTGATTCCCAGGGGGCGGCAGATACGCAGTATTTT

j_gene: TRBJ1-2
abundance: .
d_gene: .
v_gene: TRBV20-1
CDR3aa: CSAIDRINYGYTF
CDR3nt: TGCAGTGCTATTGACAGGATTAACTATGGCTACACCTTC

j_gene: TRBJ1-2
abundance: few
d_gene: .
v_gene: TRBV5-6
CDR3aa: CASSYDRSGLGYTF
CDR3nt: TGTGCCAGCAGCTACGACAGGTCGGGTTTGGGCTACACCTTC

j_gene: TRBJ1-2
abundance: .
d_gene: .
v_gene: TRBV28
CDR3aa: CASSPDPRDHYGYTF
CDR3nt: TGTGCCAGCAGTCCGGACCCAAGGGATCACTATGGCTACACCTTC

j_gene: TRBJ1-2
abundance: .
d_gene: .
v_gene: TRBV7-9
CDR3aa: CASSFEVYGYTF
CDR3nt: TGTGCCAGCAGCTTTGAGGTCTATGGCTACACCTTC

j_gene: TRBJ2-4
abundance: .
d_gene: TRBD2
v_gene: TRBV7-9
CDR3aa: CASSPGTIAKNIQYF
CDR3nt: TGTGCCAGCAGTCCAGGGACTATAGCCAAAAACATTCAGTACTTC

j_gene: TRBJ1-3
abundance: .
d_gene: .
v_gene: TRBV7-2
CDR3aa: CASSLEGGGGTIYF
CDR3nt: TGTGCCAGCAGCTTAGAGGGAGGCGGGGGCACCATATATTTT

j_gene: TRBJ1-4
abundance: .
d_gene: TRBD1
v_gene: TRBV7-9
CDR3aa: CASSPLRGTATNEKLFF
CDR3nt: TGTGCCAGCAGCCCTCTAAGGGGGACAGCAACTAATGAAAAACTGTTTTTT

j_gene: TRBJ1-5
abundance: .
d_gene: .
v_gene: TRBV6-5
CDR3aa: CASSPFRAQPQHF
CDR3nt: TGTGCCAGCAGTCCCTTTCGGGCTCAGCCCCAGCATTTT

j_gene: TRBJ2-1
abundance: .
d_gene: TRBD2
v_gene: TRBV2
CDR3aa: CASSEEALGLAGSYNEQFF
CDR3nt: TGTGCCAGCAGTGAAGAGGCCCTGGGACTAGCGGGGTCCTACAATGAGCAGTTCTTC

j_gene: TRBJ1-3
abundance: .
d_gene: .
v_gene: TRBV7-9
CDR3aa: CASSATGNSGNTIYF
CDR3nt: TGTGCCAGCAGCGCAACTGGTAACTCTGGAAACACCATATATTTT

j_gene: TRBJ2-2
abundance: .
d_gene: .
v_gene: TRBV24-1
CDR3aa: CATSDLQDKPRITGELFF
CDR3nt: TGTGCCACCAGTGATTTGCAGGACAAGCCCCGGATCACCGGGGAGCTGTTTTTT

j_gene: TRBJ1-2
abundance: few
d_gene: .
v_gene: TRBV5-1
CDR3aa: CASSLNKWNYGYTF
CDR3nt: TGCGCCAGCAGCTTGAATAAATGGAACTATGGCTACACCTTC

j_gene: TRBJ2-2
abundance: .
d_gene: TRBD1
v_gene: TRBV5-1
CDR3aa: CASRTGFGELFF
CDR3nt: TGCGCCAGCAGGACAGGGTTCGGGGAGCTGTTTTTT

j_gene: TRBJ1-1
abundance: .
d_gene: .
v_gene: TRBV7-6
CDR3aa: CASSLAGTMNTEAFF
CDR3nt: TGTGCCAGCAGCTTAGCCGGGACTATGAACACTGAAGCTTTCTTT

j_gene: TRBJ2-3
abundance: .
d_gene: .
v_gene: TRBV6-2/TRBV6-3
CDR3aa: CASSYFAASTDTQYF
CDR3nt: TGTGCCAGCAGTTACTTCGCAGCTAGCACAGATACGCAGTATTTT

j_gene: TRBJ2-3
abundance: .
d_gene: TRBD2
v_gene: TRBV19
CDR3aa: CASSIREGSGIRTDTQYF
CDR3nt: TGTGCCAGTAGTATAAGGGAAGGTAGCGGGATAAGGACAGATACGCAGTATTTT

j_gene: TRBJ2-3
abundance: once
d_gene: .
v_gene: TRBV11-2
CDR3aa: CASSPGEGGGRTQYF
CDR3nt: TGTGCCAGCAGCCCGGGGGAGGGGGGCGGTCGTACGCAGTATTTT

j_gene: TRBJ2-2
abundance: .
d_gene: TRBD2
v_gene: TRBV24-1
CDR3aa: CATSDFRANGRTQNTGELFF
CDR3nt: TGTGCCACCAGTGATTTCAGGGCAAACGGGAGGACTCAGAACACCGGGGAGCTGTTTTTT

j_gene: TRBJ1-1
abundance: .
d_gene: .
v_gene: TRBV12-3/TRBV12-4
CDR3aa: CASMVNTEAFF
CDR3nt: TGTGCCAGCATGGTGAACACTGAAGCTTTCTTT

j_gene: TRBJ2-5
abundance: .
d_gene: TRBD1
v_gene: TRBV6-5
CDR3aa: CASGTQGKETQYF
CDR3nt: TGTGCCAGCGGAACACAGGGGAAGGAGACCCAGTACTTC

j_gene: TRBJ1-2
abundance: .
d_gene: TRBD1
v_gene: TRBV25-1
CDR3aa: CASSELAGGHGYTF
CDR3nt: TGTGCCAGCAGTGAGTTGGCAGGGGGCCATGGCTACACCTTC

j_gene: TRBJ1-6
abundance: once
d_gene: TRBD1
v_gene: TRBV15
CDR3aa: CATSRVREGASPLHF
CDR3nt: TGTGCCACCAGCAGAGTTAGAGAGGGGGCATCACCCCTCCACTTT

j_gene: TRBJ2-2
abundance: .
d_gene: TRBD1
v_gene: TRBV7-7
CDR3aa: CASSISPRTGEIGELFF
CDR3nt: TGTGCCAGCAGCATATCCCCTCGGACAGGGGAGATCGGGGAGCTGTTTTTT

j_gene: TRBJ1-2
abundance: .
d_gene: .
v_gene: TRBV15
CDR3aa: CATSRESTGLGGYTF
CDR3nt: TGTGCCACCAGCAGGGAATCAACAGGGTTGGGCGGCTACACCTTC

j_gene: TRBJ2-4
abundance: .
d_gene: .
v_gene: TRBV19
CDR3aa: CASSIDTTSGNIQYF
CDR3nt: TGTGCCAGTAGTATAGATACCACCTCCGGAAACATTCAGTACTTC

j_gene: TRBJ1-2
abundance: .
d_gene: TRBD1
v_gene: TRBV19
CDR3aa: CASTGTEVYGYTF
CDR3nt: TGTGCCAGTACCGGGACAGAGGTCTATGGCTACACCTTC

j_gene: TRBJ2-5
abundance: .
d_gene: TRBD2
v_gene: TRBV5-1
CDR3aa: CASSAGLAGAQETQYF
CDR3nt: TGCGCCAGCAGCGCCGGACTAGCGGGGGCCCAAGAGACCCAGTACTTC

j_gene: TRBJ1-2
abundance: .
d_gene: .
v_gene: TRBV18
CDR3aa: CASSPGESYGYTF
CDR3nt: TGTGCCAGCTCACCCGGGGAGAGCTATGGCTACACCTTC

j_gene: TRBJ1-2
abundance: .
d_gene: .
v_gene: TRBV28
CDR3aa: CASSISAGSLNYGYTF
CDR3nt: TGTGCCAGCAGTATCTCAGCGGGGTCCCTCAACTATGGCTACACCTTC

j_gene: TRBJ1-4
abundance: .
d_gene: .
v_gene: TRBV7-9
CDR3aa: CASSLRGYEKLFF
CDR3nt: TGTGCCAGCAGCTTAAGAGGGTACGAAAAACTGTTTTTT

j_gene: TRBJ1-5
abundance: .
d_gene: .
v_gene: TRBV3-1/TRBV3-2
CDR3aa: CASSQGRSRRQPQHF
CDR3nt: TGTGCCAGCAGCCAAGGAAGAAGTAGGCGTCAGCCCCAGCATTTT

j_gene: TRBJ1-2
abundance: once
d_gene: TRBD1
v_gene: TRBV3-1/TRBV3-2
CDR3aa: CASSPGQGDGYTF
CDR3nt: TGTGCCAGCAGCCCCGGACAGGGTGATGGCTACACCTTC

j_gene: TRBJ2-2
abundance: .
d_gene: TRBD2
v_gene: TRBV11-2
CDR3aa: CASRSSGRAFTGELFF
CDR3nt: TGTGCCAGCAGATCTAGCGGGAGGGCCTTCACCGGGGAGCTGTTTTTT

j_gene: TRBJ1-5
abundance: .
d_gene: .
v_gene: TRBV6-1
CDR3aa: CASSVRGPGGNQPQHF
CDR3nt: TGTGCCAGCAGTGTTCGGGGCCCGGGTGGCAATCAGCCCCAGCATTTT

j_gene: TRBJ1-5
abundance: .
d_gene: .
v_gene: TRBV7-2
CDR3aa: CASSSEGGAGQPQHF
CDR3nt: TGTGCCAGCAGCTCCGAGGGGGGGGCGGGTCAGCCCCAGCATTTT

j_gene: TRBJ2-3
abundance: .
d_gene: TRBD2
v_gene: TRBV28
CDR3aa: CASSAGGVADTQYF
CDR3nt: TGTGCCAGCAGTGCGGGGGGAGTGGCAGATACGCAGTATTTT

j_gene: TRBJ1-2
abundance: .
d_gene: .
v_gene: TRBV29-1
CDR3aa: CSVRPRGGPNGYTF
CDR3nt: TGCAGCGTAAGACCCCGCGGGGGGCCCAATGGCTACACCTTC

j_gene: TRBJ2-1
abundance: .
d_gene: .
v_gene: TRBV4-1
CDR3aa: CASGPLGYNEQFF
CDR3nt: TGCGCCAGCGGCCCTTTGGGGTACAATGAGCAGTTCTTC

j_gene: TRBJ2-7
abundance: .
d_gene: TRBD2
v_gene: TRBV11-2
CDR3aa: CASSLDPAGGMPQYF
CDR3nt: TGTGCCAGCAGCTTAGATCCAGCGGGGGGAATGCCGCAGTACTTC

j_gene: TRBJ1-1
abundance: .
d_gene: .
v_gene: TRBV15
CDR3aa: CATSRGELGTEAFF
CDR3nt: TGTGCCACCAGCAGAGGTGAGTTAGGCACTGAAGCTTTCTTT

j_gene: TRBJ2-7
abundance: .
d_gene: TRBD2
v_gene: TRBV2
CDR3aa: CASSERAGGPVHEQYF
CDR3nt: TGTGCCAGCAGTGAAAGAGCGGGAGGGCCAGTCCACGAGCAGTACTTC

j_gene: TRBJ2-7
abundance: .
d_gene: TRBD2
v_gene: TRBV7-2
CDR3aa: CASSLASISGSGEQYF
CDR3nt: TGTGCCAGCAGCTTAGCGTCGATTAGCGGGAGTGGCGAGCAGTACTTC

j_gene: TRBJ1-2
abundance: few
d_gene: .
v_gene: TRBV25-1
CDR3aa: CASTVPGIDGYTF
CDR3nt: TGTGCCAGCACAGTGCCAGGGATCGATGGCTACACCTTC

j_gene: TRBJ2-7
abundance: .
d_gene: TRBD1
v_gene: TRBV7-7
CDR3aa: CASSVPTGGVDEQYF
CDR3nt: TGTGCTAGCAGCGTTCCGACAGGGGGCGTCGACGAGCAGTACTTC

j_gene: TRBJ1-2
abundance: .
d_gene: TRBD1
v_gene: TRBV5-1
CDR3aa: CASSFWTGGYSNYGYTF
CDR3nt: TGCGCCAGCAGCTTTTGGACAGGGGGATATTCTAACTATGGCTACACCTTC

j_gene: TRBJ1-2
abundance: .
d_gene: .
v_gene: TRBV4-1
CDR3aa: CASSHPFVDRRGYTF
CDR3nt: TGCGCCAGCAGCCACCCTTTTGTGGACCGACGGGGCTACACCTTC

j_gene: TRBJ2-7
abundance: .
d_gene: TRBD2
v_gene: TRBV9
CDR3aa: CASSAFSAGGNEQYF
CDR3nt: TGTGCCAGCAGCGCCTTCTCGGCGGGAGGGAACGAGCAGTACTTC

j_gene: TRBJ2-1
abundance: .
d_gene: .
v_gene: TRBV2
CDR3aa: CASSLLGDKQFF
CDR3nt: TGTGCCAGCAGCCTACTAGGAGACAAGCAGTTCTTC

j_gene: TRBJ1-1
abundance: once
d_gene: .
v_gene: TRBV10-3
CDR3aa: CAISESKAQASEAFF
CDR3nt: TGTGCCATCAGTGAGTCGAAGGCGCAGGCGTCTGAAGCTTTCTTT

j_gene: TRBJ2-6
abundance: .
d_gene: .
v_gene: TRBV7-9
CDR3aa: CASSSLQGPPANVLTF
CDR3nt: TGTGCCAGCAGCTCCTTACAGGGACCCCCGGCCAACGTCCTGACTTTC

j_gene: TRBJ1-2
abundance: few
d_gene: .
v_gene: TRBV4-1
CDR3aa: CASSQESTRFYGYTF
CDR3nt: TGCGCCAGCAGCCAAGAATCGACCAGATTCTATGGCTACACCTTC